The entry below describes one T cell receptor (beta chain). This record belongs to a study of early stage breast cancer tumors. Losses at the gene ends were 2 bases for V and 0 bases for J; bases not matched to a gene: 2. The germline V gene has CDR1 GTSNPN and CDR2 SVGIG (reference sequence). The CDR3 contains 14 residues. Produced via immunoSEQ multiplex PCR; TCRdb's table is partial and in-frame only. The sample shows about 11,000 clones, around 80% of them seen only once. What was sequenced was breast tumor tissue. The chain uses TRBV30 and TRBJ1-2; TRBD1 matches at 8 bases. This TCR came from a person aged 70 to 80 with breast cancer. The CDR3 bases are TGTGCCTGGAGTATACAGGGGGCTAACTATGGCTACACCTTC. Its translation: CAWSIQGANYGYTF.